The rows below give T cell receptor beta chains drawn from one sample of a study of T cell responses to AZD1222 COVID-19 vaccine. Clones were read by immunoSEQ multiplex PCR, and TCRdb kept only the in-frame ones, dropping some. Of approximately 150,000 clones in the sample, less than 95% were seen once. This material consisted of peripheral blood, taken 28 days after the second AZD1222 dose. The origin of the receptors is an adult who received the AZD1222 COVID-19 vaccine. Both conserved end residues are part of each CDR3. A D gene is named only where the DNA matches it firmly. The listing skips clone size in some rows; elsewhere it reads once, few, many or a size class.

abundance	d_gene	v_gene	j_gene	CDR3aa	CDR3nt
NA	NA	TRBV5-5	TRBJ1-5	CASSLQGTGNQPQHF	TGTGCCAGCAGCTTGCAGGGGACCGGCAATCAGCCCCAGCATTTT
once	NA	TRBV6-6	TRBJ2-7	CASSYSKGSGEQYF	TGTGCCAGCAGTTACTCGAAAGGGAGCGGCGAGCAGTACTTC
NA	NA	TRBV7-9	TRBJ2-3	CASSLLRSRPTDTQYF	TGTGCCAGCAGCTTACTACGATCTCGACCCACAGATACGCAGTATTTT
NA	NA	TRBV18	TRBJ2-1	CASSSLGTGSYNEQFF	TGTGCCAGCTCAAGCCTAGGGACTGGATCCTACAATGAGCAGTTCTTC
NA	NA	TRBV5-1	TRBJ1-5	CASSSESNQPQHF	TGCGCCAGCAGCTCGGAAAGCAATCAGCCCCAGCATTTT
NA	NA	TRBV10-3	TRBJ1-6	CAISESGLGSPLHF	TGTGCCATCAGTGAGTCGGGGTTGGGCTCACCCCTCCACTTT
NA	NA	TRBV3-1/TRBV3-2	TRBJ1-6	CASSQDTSSYNSPLHF	TGTGCCAGCAGCCAAGATACCAGCTCCTATAATTCACCCCTCCACTTT
NA	TRBD1	TRBV3-1/TRBV3-2	TRBJ1-2	CASSQTGGSSFGYTF	TGTGCCAGCAGCCAGACAGGGGGTTCGTCTTTTGGCTACACCTTC
NA	NA	TRBV7-9	TRBJ2-2	CASSLNTGELFF	TGTGCCAGCAGCTTGAACACCGGGGAGCTGTTTTTT
once	TRBD2	TRBV3-1/TRBV3-2	TRBJ2-3	CASSHSGRGADTQYF	TGTGCCAGCAGCCATAGCGGGAGAGGGGCAGATACGCAGTATTTT
NA	NA	TRBV7-3	TRBJ2-1	CASSLDLGDEQFF	TGTGCCAGCAGCTTAGATCTGGGGGATGAGCAGTTCTTC
once	NA	TRBV20-1	TRBJ2-5	CSASYFSGRHETQYF	TGCAGTGCTAGTTACTTCTCAGGGAGGCACGAGACCCAGTACTTC
NA	NA	TRBV4-3	TRBJ1-5	CASSPSPTANQPQHF	TGCGCCAGCAGCCCTAGCCCCACGGCTAATCAGCCCCAGCATTTT
NA	NA	TRBV5-1	TRBJ1-6	CASSLAGRAQDSPLHF	TGCGCCAGCAGCTTGGCCGGCAGGGCCCAGGACTCACCCCTCCACTTT
NA	NA	TRBV3-1/TRBV3-2	TRBJ1-2	CASSAQGPGYGYTF	TGTGCCAGCAGCGCACAAGGTCCGGGGTATGGCTACACCTTC
once	TRBD2	TRBV11-3	TRBJ2-1	CASSLNRGGYNEQFF	TGTGCCAGCAGCTTAAATCGGGGGGGGTACAATGAGCAGTTCTTC
once	TRBD1	TRBV5-6	TRBJ1-5	CASSLMAGGPTQPQHF	TGTGCCAGCAGCTTGATGGCAGGGGGTCCCACTCAGCCCCAGCATTTT
NA	NA	TRBV30	TRBJ1-5	CAWSLQAGVGNQPQHF	TGTGCCTGGAGTCTACAGGCAGGGGTGGGCAATCAGCCCCAGCATTTT
NA	NA	TRBV29-1	TRBJ2-2	CSVEAGTGELFF	TGCAGCGTTGAAGCCGGGACCGGGGAGCTGTTTTTT
NA	NA	TRBV28	TRBJ1-3	CASSLSYLGNTIYF	TGTGCCAGCAGTTTAAGTTATCTTGGAAACACCATATATTTT
NA	NA	TRBV24-1	TRBJ2-7	CATSDPGLYEQYF	TGTGCCACCAGTGATCCGGGACTCTACGAGCAGTACTTC
once	NA	TRBV18	TRBJ2-6	CASSRLTGSVTNVLTF	TGTGCCAGCTCACGGCTCACGGGGTCGGTTACCAACGTCCTGACTTTC
NA	NA	TRBV6-1	TRBJ1-4	CASSAMRTATNEKLFF	TGTGCCAGCAGTGCGATGCGGACAGCAACTAATGAAAAACTGTTTTTT
NA	TRBD2	TRBV12-5	TRBJ2-3	CASAYAGGTDTQYF	TGTGCTAGTGCTTACGCGGGAGGTACAGATACGCAGTATTTT
NA	TRBD1	TRBV13	TRBJ1-3	CASSTHATPGQDPSGNTIYF	TGTGCCAGCAGCACCCACGCGACCCCGGGACAGGACCCTTCTGGAAACACCATATATTTT
NA	NA	TRBV5-6	TRBJ2-7	CASSLRGVGASSDEQYF	TGTGCCAGCAGCTTACGAGGGGTGGGCGCAAGTTCGGACGAGCAGTACTTC
NA	TRBD2	TRBV7-9	TRBJ2-3	CASSPLERAGGPDTQYF	TGTGCCAGCAGCCCCCTTGAAAGGGCGGGGGGGCCAGATACGCAGTATTTT
NA	NA	TRBV18	TRBJ1-5	CASSPHTDQPQHF	TGTGCCAGCTCACCACACACGGATCAGCCCCAGCATTTT
NA	NA	TRBV5-1	TRBJ1-3	CASSLAGTGNTIYF	TGCGCCAGCAGCTTAGCGGGAACTGGAAACACCATATATTTT
NA	NA	TRBV23-1	TRBJ2-7	CASSHGRGSEQYF	TGCGCCAGCAGTCATGGGAGAGGCAGCGAGCAGTACTTC
once	NA	TRBV7-9	TRBJ2-7	CASSLDQTYEQYF	TGTGCCAGCAGCTTAGACCAAACCTACGAGCAGTACTTC
NA	TRBD1	TRBV3-1/TRBV3-2	TRBJ1-2	CASSQADRAGGYTF	TGTGCCAGCAGCCAAGCGGACAGGGCCGGGGGCTACACCTTC
few	TRBD2	TRBV19	TRBJ2-7	CASSIGGRAREQYF	TGTGCCAGTAGTATCGGCGGGAGGGCCCGCGAGCAGTACTTC
NA	NA	TRBV27	TRBJ1-6	CASRPQNYNSPLHF	TGTGCCAGCAGACCCCAGAACTATAATTCACCCCTCCACTTT
NA	TRBD1	TRBV24-1	TRBJ2-3	CATGQASTDTQYF	TGTGCCACCGGACAGGCTAGCACAGATACGCAGTATTTT
NA	NA	TRBV12-3/TRBV12-4	TRBJ2-2	CASSGTGELFF	TGTGCCAGCAGTGGCACCGGGGAGCTGTTTTTT
NA	NA	TRBV6-1	TRBJ2-7	CASSDGGSYEQYF	TGTGCCAGCAGTGACGGGGGCTCCTACGAGCAGTACTTC
NA	NA	TRBV30	TRBJ1-5	CAWSAQRIQPQHF	TGTGCCTGGAGTGCTCAGCGTATCCAGCCCCAGCATTTT
NA	NA	TRBV11-2	TRBJ1-2	CASSQTGTYGYTF	TGTGCCAGCAGCCAAACAGGGACGTATGGCTACACCTTC
once	NA	TRBV27	TRBJ2-1	CASSPRPSSYNEQFF	TGTGCCAGCAGCCCGCGGCCGAGCTCCTACAATGAGCAGTTCTTC
NA	TRBD1	TRBV11-2	TRBJ2-6	CASSPQTGGVVNVLTF	TGTGCCAGCAGCCCTCAAACAGGGGGAGTAGTAAACGTCCTGACTTTC
NA	NA	TRBV5-1	TRBJ1-3	CASSLLGFSGNTIYF	TGCGCCAGCAGCTTGTTAGGGTTCTCTGGAAACACCATATATTTT
few	TRBD1	TRBV6-5	TRBJ2-7	CASSHRDREAEQYF	TGTGCCAGCAGTCACAGGGACAGGGAGGCCGAGCAGTACTTC
NA	NA	TRBV5-4	TRBJ1-2	CASSLSGIPYGYTF	TGTGCCAGCAGCTTGTCAGGGATTCCCTATGGCTACACCTTC
NA	NA	TRBV7-2	TRBJ2-6	CASSAQVADVLTF	TGTGCCAGCAGCGCCCAGGTAGCGGACGTCCTGACTTTC
NA	NA	TRBV3-1/TRBV3-2	TRBJ2-1	CASSRDQGFFNEQFF	TGTGCCAGCAGCCGAGACCAGGGTTTCTTCAATGAGCAGTTCTTC
NA	NA	TRBV3-1/TRBV3-2	TRBJ2-5	CASSVNLETQYF	TGTGCCAGCAGCGTAAACTTGGAGACCCAGTACTTC
NA	TRBD2	TRBV10-2	TRBJ2-7	CASSEGTRRGEQYF	TGCGCCAGCAGTGAAGGGACTAGGAGGGGCGAGCAGTACTTC
NA	TRBD1	TRBV7-2	TRBJ1-1	CASSLAPGQGRGTEAFF	TGTGCCAGCAGCTTGGCCCCGGGACAGGGAAGGGGCACTGAAGCTTTCTTT
NA	NA	TRBV18	TRBJ1-5	CASSPAGDSNQPQHF	TGTGCCAGCTCACCCGCGGGGGATAGCAATCAGCCCCAGCATTTT
once	TRBD1	TRBV28	TRBJ1-6	CASTEQGAGRPLHF	TGTGCCAGCACCGAACAGGGGGCCGGTAGACCCCTCCACTTT